Shown below are 19 T cell receptor beta chains from a single sample sequenced in a study of T cell responses to AZD1222 COVID-19 vaccine. Profiling relied on immunoSEQ multiplex PCR, and the TCRdb table lists in-frame clones only, not all of them. The table lists 130,000 or so clones, around 90% of them singletons. Sample: peripheral blood, taken on day 0 of AZD1222 vaccination. These receptors all come from an adult in good health.

Only one count was recorded for this clone. V usage is TRBV3-1 (or the pseudogene TRBV3-2) and J usage is TRBJ1-1; D is uncertain. This CDR3 spans 14 amino acids. V dropped 3 bases and J dropped 6 bases, with 14 bases sitting between them. CDR1 LGHDT and CDR2 YNNKEL come from the germline V gene (reference sequence). The CDR3 reads CASSQSKVQSEAFF. Written as DNA, the CDR3 is TGTGCCAGCAGCCAGAGCAAGGTGCAATCTGAAGCTTTCTTT.

V and J are TRBV4-1 and TRBJ1-2; 8 nucleotides align to TRBD1. CDR3 length equals 15 residues. From germline, CDR1 is MGHRA and CDR2 YSYEKL. V lost 3 bases, J lost 5 bases, and 8 bases stayed unmatched. CDR3 loop: CASSQGGQEAYGYTF. The CDR3 region has the DNA TGCGCCAGCAGCCAGGGGGGACAGGAAGCTTATGGCTACACCTTC.

V and J are TRBV5-4 and TRBJ2-3; possible D gene TRBD2, 7 bases. V was pared by 2 bases and J by 2 bases, with 12 bases between. The CDR3 sequence is 15 residues long. Germline CDR1 is SGHNT and CDR2 is YYREEE (reference sequence). CDR3 sequence: CASSLGGAITDTQYF. The CDR3 DNA sequence: TGTGCCAGCAGCTTAGGGGGGGCCATCACAGATACGCAGTATTTT.

V is TRBV2 and J is TRBJ1-2, with D possibly being TRBD1 (5 bases). There are 13 residues in the CDR3. Trimming took 3 bases from V and 7 from J, leaving 12 bases between them. CDR1 is SNHLY and CDR2 is FYNNEI in the germline V gene. The CDR3 DNA is TGTGCCAGCAGTGAGGACGGGGCGGGTGGCTACACCTTC. Translating it yields CASSEDGAGGYTF.

There are a few counts of this clone. This rearrangement joins TRBV27 to TRBJ1-1; D is ambiguous. V was cut by 4 bases and J by 1 base, with 7 bases left in between. The CDR3 length is 13 residues. The germline V gene has CDR1 MNHEY and CDR2 SMNVEV (reference sequence). CDR3 nucleotide sequence: TGTGCCAGCAGTTCCAGGCAGAACACTGAAGCTTTCTTT. Its protein product is CASSSRQNTEAFF.

CDR3 bases: TGTGCCATCAGTGACTCGCCGGGGTTGAGCACTGAAGCTTTCTTT. Translated, it gives CAISDSPGLSTEAFF. The chain is built from TRBV10-3 and TRBJ1-1; D is undetermined. Germline CDR1 reads ENHRY; CDR2 reads SYGVKD. The CDR3 sequence is 15 residues long. V was trimmed by 3 bases and J by 4 bases, leaving 15 bases between them.

This clone was seen a few times. The CDR3 reads CASSQEALLNTEAFF. In DNA form, the CDR3 reads TGTGCCAGCAGCCAAGAGGCGCTACTTAACACTGAAGCTTTCTTT. This chain uses TRBV4-2 with TRBJ1-1, with unresolved D. CDR1 is LGHNA and CDR2 is YNFKEQ in the germline V gene. V was shortened by 0 bases and J by 2 bases, with 10 bases between the two germline ends. The CDR3 extends over 15 amino acids.

The chain carries TRBV29-1 and TRBJ2-1, with TRBD1 matching 7 bases. Unmatched junction bases numbered 9, after V lost 2 bases and J lost 5 bases. This CDR3 is built from 15 residues. The germline V gene encodes CDR1 SQVTM and CDR2 ANQGSEA. The CDR3 protein is CSVESRDRANNEQFF. In nucleotides, the CDR3 is TGCAGCGTTGAATCTAGGGACAGAGCAAACAATGAGCAGTTCTTC.

This clone turned up a few times. The chain uses TRBV30 and TRBJ1-3; unclear D gene. Looked up from germline, CDR1 is GTSNPN and CDR2 is SVGIG (reference sequence). The CDR3 contains 15 residues. The ends were cut back, 0 bases at V and 1 base at J, with 10 bases in the middle. The CDR3 spells CAWSVLTPSGNTIYF. Written as DNA, the CDR3 is TGTGCCTGGAGTGTACTCACTCCTTCTGGAAACACCATATATTTT.

This chain uses TRBV4-2 with TRBJ1-2, with D hard to call. The V end lost 1 base, the J end lost 0 bases, and 9 bases lay between the germline ends. Germline V lookup: CDR1 LGHNA, CDR2 YNFKEQ. CDR3 length equals 15 residues. CDR3 sequence: CASSQGQPSNYGYTF. The CDR3 DNA follows: TGTGCCAGCAGCCAAGGGCAGCCTTCTAACTATGGCTACACCTTC.

The rearrangement uses TRBV18 and TRBJ2-1; D is undetermined. Between the trimmed V and J ends, which lost 2 bases and 5 bases, there was a span of 7 bases. Germline-derived CDR1 and CDR2 are KGHSH and LQKENI. CDR3 size: 13 residues. CDR3 DNA: TGTGCCAGCTCACCAAACGTGGACAATGAGCAGTTCTTC. Protein product: CASSPNVDNEQFF.

The chain uses TRBV30 and TRBJ2-7; D is possibly TRBD2 (6 bases). The V gene's germline CDR1 is GTSNPN and CDR2 SVGIG (reference sequence). The CDR3 covers 13 residues. The V end lost 2 bases, the J end lost 2 bases, and 10 bases lay between the germline ends. This CDR3 is CAWSRESAYEQYF. The CDR3 DNA sequence: TGTGCCTGGAGTCGGGAGTCCGCCTACGAGCAGTACTTC.

This chain uses TRBV9 with TRBJ1-5, with D maybe TRBD1 (6 bases). From germline, CDR1 is SGDLS and CDR2 YYNGEE. The CDR3 runs 14 residues. Trimming took 3 bases from V and 0 from J, leaving 7 bases between them. As DNA, the CDR3 is TGTGCCAGCAGCGCGGACAGTAGCAATCAGCCCCAGCATTTT. It is translated as CASSADSSNQPQHF.

This chain connects TRBV6-2 or TRBV6-3 to TRBJ1-1; 7 bases fit TRBD1. The length of the CDR3 is 16 residues. The germline V gene encodes CDR1 MNHEY and CDR2 SVGEGT. The V and J ends lost 5 bases and 1 base, in that order; junction bases with no gene match: 10. For the CDR3, the DNA is TGTGCCAGCAGTCCCCACCGGGACAGAGAGAACACTGAAGCTTTCTTT. Translation gives CASSPHRDRENTEAFF.

This chain uses TRBV10-2 with TRBJ1-2; 7 bases are a match to TRBD1. Germline V gene lookup returns CDR1 WSHSY and CDR2 SAAADI. The CDR3 has 18 amino acids. Trimming at V came to 0 bases and at J to 6 bases, leaving 16 bases not matched to a gene. This CDR3 is CASSESINGQVDKNGYTF. The CDR3 DNA follows: TGCGCCAGCAGTGAGTCCATAAATGGACAGGTCGATAAAAATGGCTACACCTTC.

With respect to this clone: In the same sample, other DNA sequences code for this CDR3. The chain employs TRBV5-1 and TRBJ1-1; no firm D call. Per germline, CDR1 SGHRS and CDR2 YFSETQ. V shed 0 bases and J shed 2 bases, with 5 bases lying between them. This CDR3 region has 13 residues. The CDR3 loop is CASSLDPNTEAFF. The DNA for the CDR3 is TGCGCCAGCAGCTTGGACCCCAACACTGAAGCTTTCTTT.

This clone is a singleton in its sample. The V call is TRBV12-3 or TRBV12-4, the J call TRBJ1-4; D gene unclear. The CDR3 loop spans 12 amino acids. V was clipped by 6 bases and J by 14 bases, with 16 bases between them. CDR3 sequence (DNA): TGTGCCAGCAGGGAAAAGCGGGAAGGGCTGTTTTTT. Its protein is CASREKREGLFF.

The chain is built from TRBV2 and TRBJ2-2; no firm D call. Looked up from germline, CDR1 is SNHLY and CDR2 is FYNNEI. This CDR3 spans 12 amino acids. The V gene lost 7 bases and the J gene lost 1 base, with 4 bases spanning the gap. This CDR3 reads CASNVNTGELFF. DNA of the CDR3: TGTGCCAGCAACGTGAACACCGGGGAGCTGTTTTTT.

This rearrangement joins TRBV6-6 to TRBJ2-7; D unclear. The V gene's germline CDR1 is MNHNY and CDR2 SVGAGI (reference sequence). The CDR3 spans 12 residues. V was cut by 6 bases and J by 3 bases, with 9 bases left in between. The CDR3 here is CASSPAVYEQYF. The CDR3 bases are TGTGCCAGCAGCCCGGCGGTCTACGAGCAGTACTTC.